Shown below are 4 T cell receptor beta chains from a single sample sequenced in a study of shared clonotypes between healthy human individuals. Assay used: immunoSEQ multiplex PCR; TCRdb lists only in-frame clones, some missing. The profile covers more than 2 million clones, with 90% to 96% appearing a single time and more than 0.1% taken by the ten largest. Sequencing was done on a sample of naive CD4+ T cells sorted from blood. Described subset: CD45RA+ positively selected. The receptors here all came from a man aged 18 to 35 in good health.

V and J are TRBV27 and TRBJ1-6, with D perhaps TRBD1 (5 bases). The germline CDR1 and CDR2 sequences are MNHEY and SMNVEV (reference sequence). CDR3 length: 14 amino acids. V was trimmed by 3 bases and J by 9 bases, leaving 12 bases between them. CDR3 in DNA: TGTGCCAGCAGTTTTCGCAGGGAAGCTTCACCCCTCCACTTT. Amino acids: CASSFRREASPLHF.

The table lists this clone with a few counts. The chain employs TRBV30 and TRBJ1-1; TRBD1 aligns across 7 bases. The germline CDR1 and CDR2 sequences are GTSNPN and SVGIG (reference sequence). This CDR3 is 16 amino acids long. V trimming: 0 bases; J trimming: 1 base; junction bases outside the gene matches: 8. As DNA, the CDR3 is TGTGCCTGGAGTGTACGGTGGGGACAGACGAACACTGAAGCTTTCTTT. Amino acid sequence: CAWSVRWGQTNTEAFF.

The genes are TRBV19 and TRBJ2-1, with D unclear. The V gene's germline CDR1 is LNHDA and CDR2 SQIVND (reference sequence). V dropped 3 bases and J dropped 7 bases, with 13 bases sitting between them. This CDR3 is 14 amino acids long. DNA for the CDR3: TGTGCCAGTAGTATCCTCGGTCCTCTGAATGAGCAGTTCTTC. Protein product: CASSILGPLNEQFF.

For the CDR3, the DNA is TGTGCCAGACTCCAGGGGGCGGGGAACACTGAAGCTTTCTTT. Translated: CARLQGAGNTEAFF. The chain employs TRBV28 and TRBJ1-1, with 8 bases matching TRBD1. This CDR3 has 14 residues. Germline-derived CDR1 and CDR2 are MDHEN and SYDVKM. V was clipped by 9 bases and J by 1 base; unmatched bases: 7.